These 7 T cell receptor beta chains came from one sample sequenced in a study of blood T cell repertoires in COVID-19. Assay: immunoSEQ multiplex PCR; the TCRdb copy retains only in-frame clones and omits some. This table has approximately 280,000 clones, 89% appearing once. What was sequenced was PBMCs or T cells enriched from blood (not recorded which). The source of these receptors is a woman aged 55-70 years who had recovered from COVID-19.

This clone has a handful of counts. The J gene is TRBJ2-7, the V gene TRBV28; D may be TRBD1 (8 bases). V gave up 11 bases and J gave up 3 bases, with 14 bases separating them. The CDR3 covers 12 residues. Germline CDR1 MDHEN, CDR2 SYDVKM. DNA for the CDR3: TGTGCCGCTACAGGGGGGGTCTACGAGCAGTACTTC. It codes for CAATGGVYEQYF.

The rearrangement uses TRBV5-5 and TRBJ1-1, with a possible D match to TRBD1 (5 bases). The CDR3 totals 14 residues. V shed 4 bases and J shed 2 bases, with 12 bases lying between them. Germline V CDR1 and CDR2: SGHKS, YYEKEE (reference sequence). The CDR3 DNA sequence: TGTGCCAGCAGCACAGTGACAGCCAACACTGAAGCTTTCTTT. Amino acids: CASSTVTANTEAFF.

This CDR3 is CASSLGSGKEDTQYF. CDR3 DNA: TGCGCCAGCAGCTTGGGTAGCGGGAAGGAAGATACGCAGTATTTT. The chain carries TRBV5-1 and TRBJ2-3; 8 bases are shared with TRBD2. V gave up 0 bases and J gave up 5 bases; unmatched junction bases: 5. There are 15 residues in the CDR3. Germline CDR1 SGHRS, CDR2 YFSETQ.

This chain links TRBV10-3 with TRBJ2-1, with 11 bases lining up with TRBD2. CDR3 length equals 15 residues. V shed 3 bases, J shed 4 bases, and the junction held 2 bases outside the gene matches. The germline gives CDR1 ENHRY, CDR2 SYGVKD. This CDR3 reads CAISELAGGYNEQFF. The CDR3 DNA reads TGTGCCATCAGTGAATTAGCGGGAGGGTACAATGAGCAGTTCTTC.

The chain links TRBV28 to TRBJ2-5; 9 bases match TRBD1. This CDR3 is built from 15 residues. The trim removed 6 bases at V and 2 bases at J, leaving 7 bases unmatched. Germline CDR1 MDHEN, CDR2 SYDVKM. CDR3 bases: TGTGCCAGCAGGCAGGGACAGGGTCCACAAGAGACCCAGTACTTC. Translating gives CASRQGQGPQETQYF.

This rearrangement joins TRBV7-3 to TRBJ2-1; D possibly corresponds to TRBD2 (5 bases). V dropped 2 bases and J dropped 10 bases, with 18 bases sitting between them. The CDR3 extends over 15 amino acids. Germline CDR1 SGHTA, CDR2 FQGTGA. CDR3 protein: CASSLSAQIGVEQFF. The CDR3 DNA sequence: TGTGCCAGCAGCTTATCGGCCCAAATCGGGGTCGAGCAGTTCTTC.

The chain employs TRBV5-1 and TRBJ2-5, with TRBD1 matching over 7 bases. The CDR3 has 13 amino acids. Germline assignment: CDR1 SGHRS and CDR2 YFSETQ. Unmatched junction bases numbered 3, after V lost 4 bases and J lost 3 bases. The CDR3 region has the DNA TGCGCCAGCAGCGCCACAGGGGAAGAGACCCAGTACTTC. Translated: CASSATGEETQYF.